The 18 T cell receptor beta chains reported below all come from one sample, sequenced in a study of pediatric ulcerative colitis. Profiled with immunoSEQ multiplex PCR; TCRdb holds only in-frame clones, not every one. The table has about 36,000 clones, 75% to 90% seen once; the top ten hold roughly 25%. The sequenced sample was blood. Receptors were obtained from a girl aged 10 to 17 with moderate ulcerative colitis.

The chain recombines TRBV28 with TRBJ1-1; D gene unclear. Trimming removed 6 bases from V and 1 base from J, with 15 bases in between. The CDR3 has 15 residues. Germline CDR1 reads MDHEN; CDR2 reads SYDVKM. The CDR3 DNA follows: TGTGCCAGCAGCCGTTTGGAGGTACAGAACACTGAAGCTTTCTTT. It encodes CASSRLEVQNTEAFF.

The chain combines TRBV2 with TRBJ1-1; D may be TRBD1 (6 bases). Germline lookup yields CDR1 SNHLY and CDR2 FYNNEI. CDR3 length: 16 residues. Trimming cost V 3 bases and J 5 bases, with 19 bases left between them. The DNA of the CDR3 is TGTGCCAGCAGTGAGGGCGGGGGCATGGGGCAAACTGAAGCTTTCTTT. Encoded protein: CASSEGGGMGQTEAFF.

V is TRBV6-1 and J is TRBJ1-1; the D is unclear. Germline CDR1 is MNHNS and CDR2 is SASEGT. The CDR3 sequence is 14 residues long. With 2 bases removed from V and 3 bases from J, the gap between germline ends came to 10 bases. The CDR3 DNA follows: TGTGCCAGCAGTGAATCAAGCATATACACTGAAGCTTTCTTT. It translates to CASSESSIYTEAFF.

CDR3 coding DNA: TGCGCCAGCTCCGGACTAGCGGGGGAAGCCGAGCAGTACTTC. It specifies CASSGLAGEAEQYF. The genes are TRBV4-1 and TRBJ2-7, with 13 bases identical to TRBD2. CDR1 and CDR2 (germline): MGHRA, YSYEKL. V gave up 8 bases and J gave up 6 bases; unmatched junction bases: 7. The CDR3 length is 14 residues.

This chain uses TRBV5-4 with TRBJ1-1; D ambiguous. V lost 4 bases to trimming and J lost 3 bases, with 13 bases between them. CDR3 length: 14 amino acids. CDR1 is SGHNT, CDR2 YYREEE, per germline (reference sequence). This CDR3 is CASSPRGGDTEAFF. CDR3 bases: TGTGCCAGCAGCCCCCGGGGAGGAGACACTGAAGCTTTCTTT.

This chain uses TRBV29-1 with TRBJ2-7, with 8 positions matching TRBD2. Germline values: CDR1 SQVTM, CDR2 ANQGSEA. The V gene end was trimmed by 7 bases and the J gene end by 1 base; junction bases not matched to a gene: 6. The CDR3 sequence is 13 residues long. The DNA of the CDR3 is TGCAGCGCCCGGGGGGGCCTATCCTACGAGCAGTACTTC. Translated: CSARGGLSYEQYF.

V is TRBV7-9 and J is TRBJ2-7; the match to TRBD2 covers 12 bases. Losses at the gene ends were 4 bases for V and 6 bases for J; bases not matched to a gene: 10. The CDR3 is 16 amino acids. The germline V gene encodes CDR1 SEHNR and CDR2 FQNEAQ (reference sequence). This chain's CDR3 is CASSSWTSGKVGEQYF. CDR3 DNA: TGTGCCAGCAGCTCCTGGACTAGCGGGAAAGTTGGCGAGCAGTACTTC.

The chain recombines TRBV6-6 with TRBJ2-1, with 9 bases that match TRBD1. The J segment lost 7 bases and the V segment lost 2 bases, leaving 6 bases of the junction unmatched. The germline V gene has CDR1 MNHNY and CDR2 SVGAGI (reference sequence). The CDR3 has 15 amino acids. CDR3 sequence (DNA): TGTGCCAGCAGTTACCCGGGACAGGGTATTAATGAGCAGTTCTTC. Amino acids: CASSYPGQGINEQFF.

The V and J genes are TRBV2 and TRBJ2-3; 9 bases match TRBD2. This CDR3 comprises 15 residues. CDR1 and CDR2 (germline): SNHLY, FYNNEI. V lost 10 bases, J lost 4 bases, and 12 bases stayed unmatched. Here the CDR3 DNA reads TGTGCCATCGGCGGGGGGGCGGTTCGGCCAGATACGCAGTATTTT. Its translation: CAIGGGAVRPDTQYF.

This chain connects TRBV7-9 to TRBJ2-3; D is perhaps TRBD2 (5 bases). The germline gives CDR1 SEHNR, CDR2 FQNEAQ (reference sequence). CDR3 length equals 15 residues. V lost 1 base, J lost 6 bases, and 14 bases lay in between. The CDR3 loop is CASSLVVLPGDTQYF. In DNA form, the CDR3 reads TGTGCCAGCAGCTTAGTCGTACTCCCGGGGGATACGCAGTATTTT.

The chain combines TRBV10-1 with TRBJ2-7; no clear D. V lost 3 bases and J lost 2, with 8 bases in between. CDR3 size: 13 residues. The V gene's germline CDR1 is WNHNN and CDR2 SYGVQD (reference sequence). CDR3 DNA sequence: TGCGCCAGCAGTGAAGGTCGGACCTACGAGCAGTACTTC. Its translation is CASSEGRTYEQYF.

The chain employs TRBV6-5 and TRBJ2-4; 7 nucleotides align to TRBD1. This CDR3 has 14 amino acids. Per germline, CDR1 MNHEY and CDR2 SVGAGI. The V and J ends lost 6 bases and 9 bases, in that order; junction bases with no gene match: 11. The DNA of the CDR3 is TGTGCCAGCAGCCCCGTCAGGGGGTCGGTCATTCAGTACTTC. It yields the protein CASSPVRGSVIQYF.

The chain combines TRBV15 with TRBJ2-5; D is unclear. V shed 0 bases and J shed 3 bases, with 11 bases lying between them. CDR1 is LNHNV, CDR2 YYDKDF, per germline (reference sequence). The CDR3 has 15 residues. This chain's CDR3 is CATSRDGSVEETQYF. The DNA of the CDR3 is TGTGCCACCAGCAGAGATGGAAGTGTTGAAGAGACCCAGTACTTC. Based on the CDR3 plus reference TRBV15 and TRBJ2-5, the full variable domain is DAMVIQNPRYQVTQFGKPVTLSCSQTLNHNVMYWYQQKSSQAPKLLFHYYDKDFNNEADTPDNFQSRRPNTSFCFLDIRSPGLGDTAMYLCATSRDGSVEETQYFGPGTRLLVL.

This chain connects TRBV11-2 to TRBJ2-1, with 9 nucleotides matching TRBD2. CDR3 length equals 15 residues. Germline CDR1 and CDR2: SGHAT and FQNNGV. After removal of 1 base from V and 7 bases from J, the junction contained 5 bases not matched to a gene. DNA for the CDR3: TGTGCCAGCAGCTTAGGCGGGGGGGCCTTAAATGAGCAGTTCTTC. Translated, it gives CASSLGGGALNEQFF.

J is TRBJ1-1 and V is TRBV5-1, with D unclear. The CDR3 sequence is 12 residues long. Germline V gene data show CDR1 as SGHRS and CDR2 as YFSETQ. V was trimmed by 2 bases and J by 2 bases, leaving 4 bases between them. In nucleotides, the CDR3 is TGCGCCAGCAGCTTTCCAAACACTGAAGCTTTCTTT. Amino acids: CASSFPNTEAFF. Complete variable domain (other parts from reference TRBV5-1 and TRBJ1-1): KAGVTQTPRYLIKTRGQQVTLSCSPISGHRSVSWYQQTPGQGLQFLFEYFSETQRNKGNFPGRFSGRQFSNSRSEMNVSTLELGDSALYLCASSFPNTEAFFGQGTRLTVV.

The chain couples TRBV29-1 to TRBJ2-1; D might be TRBD1 or TRBD2, each matching 5 bases. CDR3 length: 12 amino acids. Trimming pared 7 bases from V and 2 bases from J, leaving 9 bases between. Germline V gene lookup returns CDR1 SQVTM and CDR2 ANQGSEA. The CDR3 coding sequence is TGCAGCGGTCGGGACCCCTACAATGAGCAGTTCTTC. It is translated as CSGRDPYNEQFF.

The genes are TRBV11-1 and TRBJ1-5; tentative D call: TRBD1 (5 bases). Trimming took off 3 bases at V and 7 bases at J, with 19 bases between the two ends. Germline CDR1 is SGHAT and CDR2 is FQDESV (reference sequence). The CDR3 runs to 16 residues. CDR3 residues: CASSFQPGLGPQPQHF. CDR3 nucleotide sequence: TGTGCCAGCAGCTTTCAACCGGGACTCGGACCCCAGCCCCAGCATTTT.

J is TRBJ1-1 and V is TRBV7-9, with D perhaps matching TRBD1 (6 bases). The CDR3 runs 15 residues. The V end was cut by 5 bases, the J end by 4 bases, with 17 bases between. From germline, CDR1 is SEHNR and CDR2 FQNEAQ (reference sequence). The CDR3 DNA reads TGTGCCAGCAGCCCGGATAGGGCAGGGGTCACTGAAGCTTTCTTT. Its translation is CASSPDRAGVTEAFF.